This TCR beta chain was profiled in a study of cytomegalovirus exposure and HLA in healthy donors listed by TCRdb under 2017. At the level of the whole study: In an earlier analysis of roughly 500 of the donors, roughly 300 Gb of sequence data and about 110 million unique TCR beta sequences from roughly 200 million T cells were reported. To predict cytomegalovirus infection status, the study combined high-throughput TCR immunosequencing, statistical association of individual TCRs with disease status, and machine learning. Rather than drawing on any new phenotypic data, the later analysis identified candidate immune exposures from TCR beta sequences and the way those sequences occurred across donors. Among around 400 genotyped donors of the cohort, an average of about 220,000 unique TCR beta nucleotide sequences was sequenced per donor, of which about 19% were non-productive. Every repertoire in the discovery cohort had been generated on one and the same sequencing platform. To study patterns of TCR occurrence, a later analysis re-analyzed previously published TCR beta repertoires from under 750 donors and added high-resolution HLA genotyping. The number of donors typed differed by locus, with about 629-630 for A, B, C, DRB1 and DQB1, around 500 for DQA1, about 610 for DPA1, and around 450 for DPB1. HLA typing covered class I and class II loci at four-digit resolution. Five DR-DQ haplotypes were handled as single units for association and clustering, since linkage in the cohort was strong. A later genetic analysis used genome-wide SNP genotypes for about 55% of the 666 donors, treating that subset as a discovery cohort. The genetic ancestry cluster associated with self-reported Caucasian donors included 70% to 85% of the roughly 400 genotyped donors. Donor age, sex, ethnicity and CMV serostatus were collected together with the repertoire data. The study used immunosequencing to profile the T cell repertoires of under 700 subjects and linked those repertoires to cytomegalovirus serostatus. An early release that covered about 600 HLA-typed donors contained approximately 300 gigabases of sequencing data and around 85 million unique TCR sequences. An earlier analysis of approximately 640 of the donors applied high-throughput TCR beta sequencing to assess whether each TCR beta V gene segment acted as functional or pseudogenic. Besides the first cohort of roughly 640 subjects, a separate validation cohort made up of 120 different subjects was used. The aim of the study was to test whether cataloging public T cell receptors could identify signatures of past pathogen exposure. Overall results and qualifications from the work: A further reported finding was that TCR beta sequences accurately predicted the HLA-A and HLA-B alleles for most subjects in the first cohort. Assigning TCR associations to individual alleles was difficult when HLA alleles, especially DR and DQ, strongly co-occurred. The earlier analysis of almost 600 of the donors excluded about 16 rarely observed V segments, including chromosome 9 orphons, because counts were too low. A later analysis found that most CMV-associated TCR beta chains appeared HLA-restricted, with HLA associations seemingly driven largely by CMV exposure. At a false discovery rate of 0.05, a later analysis linked under 20,000 TCR beta sequences to specific HLA alleles. The 87-base-pair reads could not distinguish some IMGT-functional V segments, including TRBV6-2 and TRBV6-3, so those segments were excluded. Compared with equally common non-associated chains, HLA-associated TCR beta chains in a later analysis were more clonally expanded and had lower generation probabilities. In an earlier analysis of about 600 of the donors, most TCR beta V segments appeared in productive rearrangements about 90% or about 30% of the time, broadly matching IMGT annotations. A few of the identified cytomegalovirus-associated TCR beta chains were confirmed in vitro to be specific for cytomegalovirus antigens. V-gene and J-gene trimming of TCR beta chains was associated with a missense DCLRE1C variant in a later genetic analysis, and the association was replicated in an independent cohort. Across donors, most TCR sequences were observed very rarely, whereas some public TCRs were present in many individuals. Cytomegalovirus status was reported to be diagnosed by the classifier with high specificity and sensitivity in both the original and validation cohorts. It was suggested by the authors that the approach could potentially be generalized to other disease states and immunological phenotypes. A later analysis reported that several top co-occurrence clusters appeared linked to parvovirus B19, influenza, CMV and Epstein-Barr virus. The presence/absence analyses assumed that sequencing depth was roughly uniform across donors, and that assumption may not be true. Because some donors lacked HLA typing at each locus, the association tests relied only on the typed subset. In a later analysis, TCR association rates were found to vary across HLA loci, with the most associated TCRs seen for DRB1 alleles and the fewest for HLA-C alleles. Linkage disequilibrium might explain the correlated functional status among segregating V segments, but an unknown experimental factor could not be ruled out. Only TCR beta chains were sequenced in this cohort, and the absence of alpha or paired-chain data limited detectable features. The study listed 150 to 200 TCR beta chains as associated with cytomegalovirus. A cluster of highly shared sequence variants was judged likely to represent a technical artifact of the sequencing pipeline. A later genetic analysis reported fewer N-insertions in productive TCRs among donors in an Asian-associated ancestry cluster than the roughly 670-donor mean. CMV serostatus was the only immune exposure information available for the cohort.

Library preparation was by the immunoSEQ multiplex PCR assay. For the multiplex PCR, a mixture combining 60 forward primers for TCR Vbeta segments and 13 reverse primers for TCR Jbeta segments was used. The CDR3 region of rearranged TCR beta genes was amplified from genomic DNA with a multiplex PCR assay. The amplified TCR beta libraries were sequenced on the Illumina HiSeq System as 87-base-pair reads. The paper's processing steps were these. A later analysis tallied tens of millions of unique TCR beta chains across the 700 or so repertoires, and 10 million to 11 million of those chains were shared by two or more donors. To remove PCR and sequencing errors, raw reads were error-corrected and collapsed into unique sequences using a nearest-neighbor algorithm that merged closely related sequences. Alignment of CDR3 sequences to IMGT reference sequences was used to assign V, D and J gene segments. For a sequence to be retained, at least a six-nucleotide match to both a V gene segment and a J gene segment was required. A rearrangement counted as productive if the CDR3 had no stop codons and remained in frame with V and J, and every other rearrangement counted as non-productive. CDR3 was defined by IMGT convention, running from the second conserved V-encoded cysteine to the conserved J-encoded phenylalanine. The earlier analysis of 450 to 750 of the donors excluded any sequence lacking an unambiguous match to a single V gene segment. In an earlier analysis of more than 500 of the donors, a V segment was called functional when productive rearrangements were above 56.7%, and segregating when the standard deviation between donors exceeded 5%. To diagnose cytomegalovirus status from the catalog of TCR beta chain sequences, a statistical classification framework was built. In a later analysis, V and J genes were assigned by comparing TCR nucleotide sequences against IMGT/GENE-DB human TR gene sequences. Using the TCRdist pipeline, a later analysis assigned CDR3 sequences along with most-parsimonious VDJ recombination scenarios. In a later analysis, every TCR beta chain was defined by the combination of its CDR3 amino acid sequence and its V-gene family, and reads without a unique V-gene family were dropped. To address suspected cross-contamination and a sequencing artifact, a later analysis removed 592 highly shared, low-generation-probability nucleotide sequences. In a later analysis, a clonal expansion index for each public chain was calculated from normalized within-repertoire ranks of inferred template counts. In a later analysis, generation probabilities were computed with a VDJ recombination model fitted to out-of-frame rearrangements, and the resulting probabilities were checked against IGoR. In a later analysis, hypergeometric tests were used to score TCR-TCR, TCR-HLA and TCR-CMV co-occurrence, with a repertoire-size bias correction applied to TCR pairs. In a later analysis, false discovery rates were estimated by permuting HLA or CMV assignments 20 times. In a later analysis, co-occurring TCRs were grouped with DBSCAN, and TCRdist sequence similarity was added when clustering was performed within HLA-allele-positive subsets. For co-occurrence clustering, repertoires with fewer than 30,000 or more than 120,000 public chains were excluded, along with five repertoires with anomalous nucleotide sharing. In TCRdb, the immuneACCESS table is reduced to in-frame sequences with V and J assigned. These tables do not hold every clone; where another copy was compared, an unresolved V gene accounts for under half, and the others remain unexplained. That table furnishes V, J and clone size, whereas the DNA furnished D and trimming. This sample lists about 200,000 clones; more than 75% were detected once. The ten largest clones add up to less than 3% of the sample.

As concerns this clone: The antigen it recognizes is unknown. It has no much larger one-base neighbor in the sample; base qualities were not kept.

V and J lose 2 bases and 8 bases, and a span of 10 bases separates them. Its CDR3 holds 14 amino acids, cysteine through phenylalanine. The retained sequence is limited to the CDR3, 42 bases, with the frame set at the first base. CDR1 SEHNR and CDR2 FQNEAQ were looked up in the germline V gene (reference sequence). The cohort consisted of some 730 healthy bone marrow donors. Cohort members were all nominally healthy when sampled, although unrecorded immune exposures were likely present. The donor was CMV seronegative and was included in the group of around 320 seronegative cohort members. Each donor provided a peripheral blood sample, and peripheral blood mononuclear cells were used for TCR beta sequencing. Genomic DNA extraction from the blood cell samples was performed with the Qiagen DNeasy Blood Extraction Kit.

This chain joins TRBV7-9 to TRBJ1-6; TRBD1 is possibly the D segment (5 matching bases). The clonotype comes from a woman aged 40 to 55 in good health and CMV-seronegative. Sequencing was performed on PBMCs. CDR3 reads: CASSLYGDYSPLHF. The sequenced DNA is TGTGCCAGCAGCTTATACGGGGACTATTCACCCCTCCACTTT.